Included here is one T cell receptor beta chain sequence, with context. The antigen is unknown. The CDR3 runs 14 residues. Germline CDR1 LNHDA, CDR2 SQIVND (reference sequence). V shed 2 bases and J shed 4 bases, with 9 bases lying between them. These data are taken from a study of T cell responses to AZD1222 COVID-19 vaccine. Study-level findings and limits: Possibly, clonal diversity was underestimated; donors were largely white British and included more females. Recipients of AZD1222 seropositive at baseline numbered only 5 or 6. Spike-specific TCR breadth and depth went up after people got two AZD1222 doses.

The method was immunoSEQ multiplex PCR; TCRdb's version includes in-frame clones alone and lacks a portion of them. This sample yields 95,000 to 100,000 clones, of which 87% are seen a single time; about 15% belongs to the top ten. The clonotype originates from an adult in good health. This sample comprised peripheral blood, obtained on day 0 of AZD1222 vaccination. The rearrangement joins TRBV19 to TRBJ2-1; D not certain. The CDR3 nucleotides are TGTGCCAGTAGTATATCTACAGTTTACAATGAGCAGTTCTTC. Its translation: CASSISTVYNEQFF.